The 18 T cell receptor beta chains below come from one sample, sequenced in a study of blood T cell repertoires in COVID-19. Using immunoSEQ multiplex PCR, the repertoire was profiled, and TCRdb retains in-frame clones only, with some absent. The sample includes about 430,000 clones, 85% to 90% seen only once; the top ten take 0.97%. The sequencing sample was made of PBMCs or T cells enriched from blood (not recorded which). These receptors came from a woman aged 25 to 39 with acute COVID-19.

The gene calls are TRBV28 and TRBJ2-7; 8 positions match TRBD2. In germline, CDR1 is MDHEN, CDR2 SYDVKM. V lost 4 bases and J lost 0; bases outside the gene matches: 17. The CDR3 runs to 19 residues. The CDR3 reads CASSSVTAFSGVDSYEQYF. CDR3 sequence (DNA): TGTGCCAGCAGTTCAGTAACCGCTTTTAGCGGGGTCGACTCCTACGAGCAGTACTTC.

The chain carries TRBV6-2 or TRBV6-3 and TRBJ1-3; D not resolved. V dropped 6 bases and J dropped 4 bases, with 22 bases sitting between them. Germline assignment: CDR1 MNHEY and CDR2 SVGEGT. The CDR3 spans 17 residues. The CDR3 nucleotides read TGTGCCAGCAGCCAGCCGAACGTCCCGCCCTTCGGAAACACCATATATTTT. Its translation: CASSQPNVPPFGNTIYF.

The rearrangement links TRBV4-1 to TRBJ1-2; 10 bases fit TRBD1. Trimming at V came to 2 bases and at J to 8 bases, leaving 11 bases not matched to a gene. The CDR3 spans 16 residues. Germline V lookup: CDR1 MGHRA, CDR2 YSYEKL. The CDR3 loop is CASSQSFNWDRGGYTF. DNA for the CDR3: TGCGCCAGCAGCCAAAGCTTTAATTGGGACAGGGGAGGCTACACCTTC.

This chain links TRBV9 with TRBJ1-2; D may be TRBD1 (5 bases). This CDR3 is built from 17 residues. From germline, CDR1 is SGDLS and CDR2 YYNGEE. The V gene lost 0 bases and the J gene lost 1 base, with 16 bases spanning the gap. The CDR3 protein is CASSVASRVDLNYGYTF. CDR3 DNA: TGTGCCAGCAGCGTAGCGAGCAGGGTCGATCTTAACTATGGCTACACCTTC.

The chain joins TRBV6-5 to TRBJ2-7; TRBD1 matches at 8 bases. This CDR3 contains 14 residues. Germline CDR1 reads MNHEY; CDR2 reads SVGAGI. The V segment lost 5 bases and the J segment 4 bases; nucleotides outside the gene matches: 7. CDR3 coding DNA: TGTGCCAGCAGTAGGGCAGGGGGCTTTTACGAGCAGTACTTC. This sequence encodes CASSRAGGFYEQYF.

In this sample, this clone turned up once. The rearrangement links TRBV12-3 or TRBV12-4 to TRBJ1-2; 9 bases map to TRBD1. The CDR3 is made up of 13 amino acids. Trimming at V came to 6 bases and at J to 3 bases, leaving 2 bases not matched to a gene. DNA of the CDR3: TGTGCCAGCAGCCGACAGGGGGACTATGGCTACACCTTC. It specifies CASSRQGDYGYTF.

This clone was seen just once. This chain links TRBV7-8 with TRBJ2-1; TRBD2 matches 9 bases. The V and J ends lost 5 bases and 7 bases, in that order; junction bases with no gene match: 15. The CDR3 contains 17 residues. Germline assignment: CDR1 SGHVS and CDR2 FQNEAQ. The CDR3 sequence: CASSPSAHSGGENEQFF. CDR3 DNA sequence: TGTGCCAGCAGCCCGAGCGCTCATAGCGGGGGTGAGAATGAGCAGTTCTTC.

The V call is TRBV7-6, the J call TRBJ2-3; the match to TRBD2 covers 7 bases. V was clipped by 0 bases and J by 4 bases; unmatched bases: 7. CDR3 length: 16 residues. From germline, CDR1 is SGHVS and CDR2 FNYEAQ. Here the CDR3 reads CASSLATSYSADTQYF. The CDR3 DNA is TGTGCCAGCAGCTTAGCGACTAGCTATAGCGCAGATACGCAGTATTTT.

The chain has TRBV15 and TRBJ1-2, with a possible D match to TRBD1 (5 bases). The CDR3 runs 14 residues. V dropped 1 base and J dropped 8 bases, with 14 bases sitting between them. Germline CDR1 is LNHNV and CDR2 is YYDKDF (reference sequence). DNA of the CDR3: TGTGCCACCAGCAGAGTTACAGAGCAGGGAGGCTACACCTTC. It codes for CATSRVTEQGGYTF.

V and J are TRBV4-1 and TRBJ1-4; D gene ambiguous. The germline CDR1 and CDR2 sequences are MGHRA and YSYEKL. This CDR3 contains 16 residues. The V end was cut by 3 bases, the J end by 7 bases, with 18 bases between. CDR3 loop: CASSQTPGGRSEKLFF. CDR3 in DNA: TGCGCCAGCAGCCAGACCCCAGGAGGGAGGTCTGAAAAACTGTTTTTT.

This rearrangement joins TRBV28 to TRBJ2-7; possibly TRBD2 for D (7 bases). Germline CDR1 MDHEN, CDR2 SYDVKM. Trimming cost V 3 bases and J 0 bases, with 18 bases left between them. The length of the CDR3 is 17 residues. The chain's CDR3 is CASSFRVLAGASYEQYF. DNA for the CDR3: TGTGCCAGCAGTTTTCGGGTTCTGGCGGGGGCCTCCTACGAGCAGTACTTC. The variable domain in full, completed from reference TRBV28 and TRBJ2-7, reads DVKVTQSSRYLVKRTGEKVFLECVQDMDHENMFWYRQDPGLGLRLIYFSYDVKMKEKGDIPEGYSVSREKKERFSLILESASTNQTSMYLCASSFRVLAGASYEQYFGPGTRLTVT.

V and J are TRBV14 and TRBJ1-1; TRBD1 matches 7 bases. CDR3 length: 15 amino acids. Trimming took 2 bases from V and 1 from J; bases not matched to a gene: 4. Germline V CDR1 and CDR2: SGHDN, FVKESK. CDR3 in DNA: TGTGCCAGCAGCCAACTGACAGGGAGGAACACTGAAGCTTTCTTT. This translates into CASSQLTGRNTEAFF.

The chain uses TRBV6-6 and TRBJ1-1, with 7 bases matching TRBD1. Germline V lookup: CDR1 MNHNY, CDR2 SVGAGI (reference sequence). The V and J ends lost 7 bases and 1 base, in that order; junction bases with no gene match: 6. This CDR3 region has 14 residues. The CDR3 sequence is CASTLGTANTEAFF. In DNA, the CDR3 is TGTGCCAGCACTTTAGGGACAGCGAACACTGAAGCTTTCTTT.

Concerning this clone: At one end, the junction sequence differs from germline, possibly due to a read error. The rearrangement links TRBV6-1 to TRBJ1-3; TRBD1 might be the D (6 bases). CDR3 length: 18 residues. Germline V gives CDR1 MNHNS, CDR2 SASEGT. In DNA, the CDR3 is TGTGCCAGCAGTGAAGCGCTTCTGGCAGGGGTATCTGGAGACACCATATATTTT. Protein product: CASSEALLAGVSGDTIYF.

The chain has TRBV25-1 and TRBJ1-2, with a weak D call TRBD1 (5 bases). Germline V gene lookup returns CDR1 MGHDK and CDR2 SYGVNS. Trimming removed 6 bases from V and 4 bases from J, with 18 bases in between. The CDR3 is 15 amino acids. As DNA, the CDR3 is TGTGCCAGCAGCACGGCGGGGCGCTCTAGCTATGGCTACACCTTC. Translation gives CASSTAGRSSYGYTF.

CDR3 nucleotide sequence: TGTGCCAGCAGTCTCCCCGGGACAGGGGCGGGTTCCTATGGCTACACCTTC. Its protein product is CASSLPGTGAGSYGYTF. This rearrangement joins TRBV28 to TRBJ1-2; 10 bases map to TRBD1. J gave up 4 bases and V 5 bases, and 13 bases lay outside the gene matches. The CDR3 runs 17 residues. The germline V gene encodes CDR1 MDHEN and CDR2 SYDVKM.

With regard to this clone: This CDR3 is also generated by other DNA sequences in the sample. The chain combines TRBV18 with TRBJ2-7; 9 bases are a match to TRBD1. V was clipped by 6 bases and J by 1 base; unmatched bases: 4. The germline V gene encodes CDR1 KGHSH and CDR2 LQKENI. The CDR3 runs 14 residues. Written as DNA, the CDR3 is TGTGCCAGCTCCCCGGGACAGGGTTCCTACGAGCAGTACTTC. Translation gives CASSPGQGSYEQYF.

In DNA, the CDR3 is TGTGCCAGCAGCCCCAGGGGGACTAACTATGGCTACACCTTC. This codes for CASSPRGTNYGYTF. The chain combines TRBV27 with TRBJ1-2; TRBD1 aligns across 7 bases. The CDR3 consists of 14 residues. Germline CDR1 is MNHEY and CDR2 is SMNVEV (reference sequence). V was clipped by 6 bases and J by 0 bases; unmatched bases: 4.